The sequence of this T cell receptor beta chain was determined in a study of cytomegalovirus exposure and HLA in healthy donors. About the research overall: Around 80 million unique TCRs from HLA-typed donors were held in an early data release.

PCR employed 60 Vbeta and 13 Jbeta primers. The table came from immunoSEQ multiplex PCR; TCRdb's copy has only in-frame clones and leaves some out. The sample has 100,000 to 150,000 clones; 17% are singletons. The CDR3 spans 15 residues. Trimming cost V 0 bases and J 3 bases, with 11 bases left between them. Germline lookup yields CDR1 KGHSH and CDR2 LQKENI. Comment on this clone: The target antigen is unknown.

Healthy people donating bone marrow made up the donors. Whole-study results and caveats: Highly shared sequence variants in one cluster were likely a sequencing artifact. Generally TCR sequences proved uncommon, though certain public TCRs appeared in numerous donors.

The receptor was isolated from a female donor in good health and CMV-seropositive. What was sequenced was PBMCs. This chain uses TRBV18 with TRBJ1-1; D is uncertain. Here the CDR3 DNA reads TGTGCCAGCTCACCACCACCGGGGATCTACACTGAAGCTTTCTTT. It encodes CASSPPPGIYTEAFF.